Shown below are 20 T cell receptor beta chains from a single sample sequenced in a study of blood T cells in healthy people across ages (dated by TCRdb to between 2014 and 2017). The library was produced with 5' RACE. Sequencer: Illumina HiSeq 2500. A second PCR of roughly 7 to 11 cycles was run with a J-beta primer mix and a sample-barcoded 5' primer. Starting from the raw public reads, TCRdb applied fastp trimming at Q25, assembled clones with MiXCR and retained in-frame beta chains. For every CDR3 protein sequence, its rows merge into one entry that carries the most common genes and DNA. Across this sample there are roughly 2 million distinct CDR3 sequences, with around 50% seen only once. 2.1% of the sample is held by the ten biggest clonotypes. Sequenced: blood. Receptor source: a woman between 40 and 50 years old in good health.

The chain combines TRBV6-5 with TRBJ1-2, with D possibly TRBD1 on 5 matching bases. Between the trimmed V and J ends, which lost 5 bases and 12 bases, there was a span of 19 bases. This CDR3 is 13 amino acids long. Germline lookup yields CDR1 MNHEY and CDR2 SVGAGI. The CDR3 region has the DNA TGTGCCAGCAGTGCCTCAGGGTTCTCAGGACACACCTTC. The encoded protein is CASSASGFSGHTF.

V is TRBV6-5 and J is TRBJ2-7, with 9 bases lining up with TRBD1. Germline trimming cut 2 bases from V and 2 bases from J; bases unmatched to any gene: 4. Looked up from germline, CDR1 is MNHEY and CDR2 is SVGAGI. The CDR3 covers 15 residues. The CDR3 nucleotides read TGTGCCAGCAGTTACGCGGGACAGGGCGCCTACGAGCAGTACTTC. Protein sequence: CASSYAGQGAYEQYF.

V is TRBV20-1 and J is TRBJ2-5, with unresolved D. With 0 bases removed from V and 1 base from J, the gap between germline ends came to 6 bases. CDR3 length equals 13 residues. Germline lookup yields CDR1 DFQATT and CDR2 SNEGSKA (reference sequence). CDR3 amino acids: CSARDIAQETQYF. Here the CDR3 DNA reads TGCAGTGCTAGAGACATCGCCCAAGAGACCCAGTACTTC.

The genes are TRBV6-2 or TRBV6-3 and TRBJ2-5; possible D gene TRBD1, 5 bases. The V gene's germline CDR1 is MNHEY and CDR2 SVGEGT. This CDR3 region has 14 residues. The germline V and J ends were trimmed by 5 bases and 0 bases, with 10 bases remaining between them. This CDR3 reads CASSQTANQETQYF. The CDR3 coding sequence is TGTGCCAGCAGTCAGACAGCCAACCAAGAGACCCAGTACTTC.

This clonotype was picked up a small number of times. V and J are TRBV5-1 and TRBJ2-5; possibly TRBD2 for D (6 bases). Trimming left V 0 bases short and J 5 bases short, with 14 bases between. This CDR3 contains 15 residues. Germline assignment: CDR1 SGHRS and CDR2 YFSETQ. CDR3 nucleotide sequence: TGCGCCAGCAGCTTGGATCGTCCGGGGAGGGAGACCCAGTACTTC. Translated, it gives CASSLDRPGRETQYF.

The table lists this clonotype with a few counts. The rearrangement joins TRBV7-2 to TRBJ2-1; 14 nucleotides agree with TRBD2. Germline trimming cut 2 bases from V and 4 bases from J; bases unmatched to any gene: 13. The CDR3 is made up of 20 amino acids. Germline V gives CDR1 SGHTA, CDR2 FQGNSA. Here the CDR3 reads CASSLRPQTSGGARYNEQFF. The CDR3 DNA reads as TGTGCCAGCAGCTTACGGCCGCAGACTAGCGGGGGGGCCAGGTACAATGAGCAGTTCTTC.

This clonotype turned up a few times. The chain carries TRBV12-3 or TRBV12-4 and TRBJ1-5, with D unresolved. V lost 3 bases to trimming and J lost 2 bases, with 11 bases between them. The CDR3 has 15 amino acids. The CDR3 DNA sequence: TGTGCCAGCAGTTTTCAGGAAGGGCGCAATCAGCCCCAGCATTTT. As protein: CASSFQEGRNQPQHF.

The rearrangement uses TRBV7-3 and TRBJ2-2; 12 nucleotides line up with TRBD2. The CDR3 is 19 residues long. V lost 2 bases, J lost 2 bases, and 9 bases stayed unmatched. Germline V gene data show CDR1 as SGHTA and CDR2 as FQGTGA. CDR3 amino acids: CASSLLTSGGFTNTGELFF. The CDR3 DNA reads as TGTGCCAGCAGCTTATTAACTAGCGGGGGGTTCACAAACACCGGGGAGCTGTTTTTT.

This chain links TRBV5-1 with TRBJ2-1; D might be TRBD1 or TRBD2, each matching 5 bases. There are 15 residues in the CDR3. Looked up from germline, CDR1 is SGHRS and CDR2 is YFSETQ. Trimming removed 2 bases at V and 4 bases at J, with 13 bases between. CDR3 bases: TGCGCCAGCAGCTTCGGGGACGGGGAGTACAATGAGCAGTTCTTC. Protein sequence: CASSFGDGEYNEQFF.

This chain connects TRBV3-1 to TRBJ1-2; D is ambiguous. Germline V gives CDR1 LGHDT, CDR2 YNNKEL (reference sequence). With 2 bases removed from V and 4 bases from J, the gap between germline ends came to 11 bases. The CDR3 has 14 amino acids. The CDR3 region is CASSQPDGVYGYTF. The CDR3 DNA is TGTGCCAGCAGCCAACCGGACGGGGTCTATGGCTACACCTTC.

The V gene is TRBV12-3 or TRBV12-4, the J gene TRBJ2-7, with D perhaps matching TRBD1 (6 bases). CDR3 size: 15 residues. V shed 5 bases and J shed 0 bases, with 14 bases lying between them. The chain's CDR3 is CASSLRVGASYEQYF. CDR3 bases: TGTGCCAGCAGTCTGAGGGTGGGGGCCTCCTACGAGCAGTACTTC.

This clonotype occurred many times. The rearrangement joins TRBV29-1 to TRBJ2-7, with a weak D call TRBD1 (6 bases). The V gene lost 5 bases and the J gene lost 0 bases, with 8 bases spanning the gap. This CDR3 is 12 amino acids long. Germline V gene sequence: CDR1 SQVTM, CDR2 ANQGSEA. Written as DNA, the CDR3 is TGCAGCGTTACAGGGTCCTCCTACGAGCAGTACTTC. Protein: CSVTGSSYEQYF.

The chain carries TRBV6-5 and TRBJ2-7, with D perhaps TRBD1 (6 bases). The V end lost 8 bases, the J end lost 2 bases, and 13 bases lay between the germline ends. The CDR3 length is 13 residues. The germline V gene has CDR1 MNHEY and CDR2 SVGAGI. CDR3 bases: TGTGCCAGCGGTCCCGGGACAACCTACGAGCAGTACTTC. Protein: CASGPGTTYEQYF.

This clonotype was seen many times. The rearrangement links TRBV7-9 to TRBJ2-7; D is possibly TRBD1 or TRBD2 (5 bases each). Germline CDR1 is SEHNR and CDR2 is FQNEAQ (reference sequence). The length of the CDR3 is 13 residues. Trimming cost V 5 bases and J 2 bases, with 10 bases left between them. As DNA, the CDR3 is TGTGCCAGCAGCCGGGACCTCCCCTACGAGCAGTACTTC. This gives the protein CASSRDLPYEQYF.

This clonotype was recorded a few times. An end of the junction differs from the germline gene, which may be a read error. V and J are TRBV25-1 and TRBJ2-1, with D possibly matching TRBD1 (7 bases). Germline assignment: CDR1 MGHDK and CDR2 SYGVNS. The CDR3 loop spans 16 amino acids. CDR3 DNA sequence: TGTGCCAGCCGTGAACCGCCAGGGGGGCCCTACAATGAGCAGTTCTTC. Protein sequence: CASREPPGGPYNEQFF.

CDR3 DNA sequence: TGCGCCAGCAGCCACCGGGGGGCGAACACTGAAGCTTTCTTT. This encodes CASSHRGANTEAFF. V and J are TRBV4-1 and TRBJ1-1; D may be TRBD1 (6 bases). The V gene lost 3 bases and the J gene lost 1 base, with 9 bases spanning the gap. Per germline, CDR1 MGHRA and CDR2 YSYEKL. The CDR3 spans 14 residues.

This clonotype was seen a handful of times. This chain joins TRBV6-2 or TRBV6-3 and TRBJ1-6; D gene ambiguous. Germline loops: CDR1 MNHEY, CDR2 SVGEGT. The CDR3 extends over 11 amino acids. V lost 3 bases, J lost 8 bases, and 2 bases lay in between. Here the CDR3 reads CASSYYSPLHF. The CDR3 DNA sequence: TGTGCCAGCAGTTATTATTCACCCCTCCACTTT.

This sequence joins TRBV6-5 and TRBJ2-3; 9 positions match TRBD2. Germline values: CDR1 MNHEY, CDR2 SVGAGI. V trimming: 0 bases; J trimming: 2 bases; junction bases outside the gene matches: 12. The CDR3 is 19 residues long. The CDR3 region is CASSYSIYGSGGTTDTQYF. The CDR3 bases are TGTGCCAGCAGTTACTCGATTTATGGAAGCGGGGGGACCACAGATACGCAGTATTTT.

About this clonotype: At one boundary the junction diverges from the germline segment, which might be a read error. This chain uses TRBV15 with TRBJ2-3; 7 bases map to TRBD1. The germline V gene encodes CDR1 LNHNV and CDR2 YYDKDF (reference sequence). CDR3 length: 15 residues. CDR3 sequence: CATSTDRVSTGTQYF. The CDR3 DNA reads TGTGCCACCAGCACAGACAGGGTCAGCACAGGTACGCAGTATTTT.

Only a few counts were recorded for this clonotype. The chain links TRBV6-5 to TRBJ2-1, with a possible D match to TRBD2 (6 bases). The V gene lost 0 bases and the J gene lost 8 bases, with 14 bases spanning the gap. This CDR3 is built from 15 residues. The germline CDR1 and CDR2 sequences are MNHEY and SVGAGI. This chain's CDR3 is CASSYSPSEEHEQFF. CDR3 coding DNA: TGTGCCAGCAGTTACTCGCCTAGCGAGGAGCATGAGCAGTTCTTC.